This T cell receptor (beta chain) was observed in a study of PD-1 blockade in classical Hodgkin lymphoma. About the research overall: The patients were dosed with nivolumab 3 mg/kg, infused intravenously every 2 weeks.

After removal of 0 bases from V and 5 bases from J, the junction contained 7 bases not matched to a gene. CDR3 length equals 16 residues. CDR1 is SGDLS, CDR2 YYNGEE, per germline. To note about this clone: Antigen: not known.

The patients all showed relapse after autologous stem cell transplantation, while their brentuximab vedotin exposure varied. The study purified CD4+ T cells from thawed PBMCs using magnetic negative selection. Complete response, partial response or progressive disease was each patient's best response. Study-level points and caveats: Repertoire differences have undefined causes, possibly disease activity or prior therapy.

Clones were read by immunoSEQ multiplex PCR, and TCRdb kept only the in-frame ones, dropping some. There are 4,400 or so clones in the sample; roughly 89% occur only once, and around 0.96% lies in the top ten. The origin of this receptor is a human donor with classical Hodgkin lymphoma. The V call is TRBV9, the J call TRBJ2-1; 8 bases are shared with TRBD2. The source was CD4+ T cells from blood, collected at baseline. This chain's CDR3 is CASSVGPGGFNNEQFF. CDR3 sequence (DNA): TGTGCCAGCAGCGTAGGACCGGGGGGGTTTAACAATGAGCAGTTCTTC.